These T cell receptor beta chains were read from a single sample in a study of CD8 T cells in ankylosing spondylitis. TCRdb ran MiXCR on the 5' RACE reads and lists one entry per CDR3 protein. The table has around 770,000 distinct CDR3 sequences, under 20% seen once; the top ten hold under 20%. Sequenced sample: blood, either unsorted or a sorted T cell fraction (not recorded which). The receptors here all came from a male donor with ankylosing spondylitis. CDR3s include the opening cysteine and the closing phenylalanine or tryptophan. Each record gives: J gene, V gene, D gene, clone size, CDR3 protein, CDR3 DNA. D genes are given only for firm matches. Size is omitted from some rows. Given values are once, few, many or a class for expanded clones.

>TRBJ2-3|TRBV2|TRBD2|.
CASLLAGVTDTQYF
TGTGCCAGTCTTCTAGCGGGAGTCACAGATACGCAGTATTTT
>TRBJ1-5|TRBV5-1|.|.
CASSPLGGDQPQHF
TGCGCCAGCAGCCCACTGGGTGGAGATCAGCCCCAGCATTTT
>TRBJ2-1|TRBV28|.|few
CASSLPPATPSYNEQFF
TGTGCCAGCAGTCTACCCCCTGCGACGCCTTCCTACAATGAGCAGTTCTTC
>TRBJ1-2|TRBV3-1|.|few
CASSQDYYGYTF
TGTGCCAGCAGCCAGGATTACTATGGCTACACCTTC
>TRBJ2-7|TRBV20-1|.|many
CSARQSSYEQYF
TGCAGTGCTAGACAGAGCTCCTACGAGCAGTACTTC
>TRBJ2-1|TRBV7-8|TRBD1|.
CASSSNRGPHSYNEQFF
TGTGCCAGCAGCTCAAACAGGGGCCCCCACTCCTACAATGAGCAGTTCTTC
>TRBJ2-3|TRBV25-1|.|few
CASTPRGASTDTQYF
TGTGCCAGCACCCCTAGGGGGGCATCCACAGATACGCAGTATTTT
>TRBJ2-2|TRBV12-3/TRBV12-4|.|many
CASSLRGGPNTGELFF
TGTGCCAGCAGTTTACGCGGGGGCCCGAACACCGGGGAGCTGTTTTTT
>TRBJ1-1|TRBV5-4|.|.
CASSLTGGKAFF
TGTGCCAGCAGCTTGACCGGGGGCAAGGCTTTCTTT
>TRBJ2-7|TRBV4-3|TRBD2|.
CASSSGLASSYEQYF
TGCGCCAGCAGCTCCGGACTAGCGAGTTCCTACGAGCAGTACTTC
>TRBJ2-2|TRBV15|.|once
CATSRVQGPNTGELFF
TGTGCCACCAGCAGAGTTCAGGGGCCTAACACCGGGGAGCTGTTTTTT
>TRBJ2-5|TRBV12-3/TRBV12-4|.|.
CASSWTDFQETQYF
TGTGCCAGCAGTTGGACAGACTTCCAAGAGACCCAGTACTTC
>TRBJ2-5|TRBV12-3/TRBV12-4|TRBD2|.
CASKRLAGGRETQYF
TGTGCCAGCAAGCGACTAGCGGGGGGCCGAGAGACCCAGTACTTC
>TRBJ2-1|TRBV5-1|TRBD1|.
CASSWGTGVDEQFF
TGCGCCAGCAGCTGGGGGACAGGGGTTGATGAGCAGTTCTTC
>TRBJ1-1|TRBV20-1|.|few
CSEGGDTEAFF
TGCAGTGAGGGGGGCGACACTGAAGCTTTCTTT
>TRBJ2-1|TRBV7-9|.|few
CASSSSGASYNEQFF
TGTGCCAGCAGCTCTTCAGGGGCGTCATACAATGAGCAGTTCTTC
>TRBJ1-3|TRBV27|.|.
CASSRTGNTIYF
TGTGCCAGCAGCCGTACTGGAAACACCATATATTTT
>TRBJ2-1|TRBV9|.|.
CASSVAWTAPGNEQFF
TGTGCCAGCAGCGTAGCTTGGACAGCCCCGGGGAATGAGCAGTTCTTC
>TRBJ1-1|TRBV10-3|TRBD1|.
CAISPGTVNTEAFF
TGTGCCATCAGTCCCGGGACAGTGAACACTGAAGCTTTCTTT
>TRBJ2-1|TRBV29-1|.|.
CSVEPPPGDEQFF
TGCAGCGTTGAACCTCCCCCGGGGGATGAGCAGTTCTTC
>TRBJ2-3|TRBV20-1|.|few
CSVVGPSTDTQYF
TGCAGTGTGGTGGGACCTAGCACAGATACGCAGTATTTT
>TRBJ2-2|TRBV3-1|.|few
CASSHLETGELFF
TGTGCCAGCAGCCACCTAGAGACCGGGGAGCTGTTTTTT
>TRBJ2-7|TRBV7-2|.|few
CASSSVGGYEQYF
TGTGCCAGCAGCTCTGTAGGAGGCTACGAGCAGTACTTC
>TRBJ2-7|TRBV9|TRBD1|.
CASSSQDRGGYEQYF
TGTGCCAGCAGCTCCCAAGACAGGGGAGGTTACGAGCAGTACTTC
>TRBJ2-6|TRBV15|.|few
CATSKFLRALGSGANVLTF
TGTGCCACCAGCAAATTCCTTCGGGCCTTGGGGTCTGGGGCCAACGTCCTGACTTTC
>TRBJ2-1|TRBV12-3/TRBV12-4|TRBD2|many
CASSRDYSYNEQFF
TGCGCCAGCAGCCGGGACTACTCCTACAATGAGCAGTTCTTC
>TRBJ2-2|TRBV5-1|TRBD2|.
CASSRGLAYTGELFF
TGCGCCAGCAGCAGGGGACTAGCTTACACCGGGGAGCTGTTTTTT
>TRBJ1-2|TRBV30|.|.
CAWSPLGGNYGYTF
TGTGCCTGGAGTCCCTTAGGGGGGAACTATGGCTACACCTTC
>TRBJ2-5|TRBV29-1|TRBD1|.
CSVGGQGKTQYF
TGCAGCGTGGGAGGACAGGGGAAGACCCAGTACTTC
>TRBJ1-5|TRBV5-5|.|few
CASSLSPGAAQPQHF
TGTGCCAGCAGCTTGTCGCCGGGGGCGGCTCAGCCCCAGCATTTT
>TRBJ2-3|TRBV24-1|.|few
CATSDLIADTQYF
TGTGCCACCAGTGATTTGATCGCGGATACGCAGTATTTT
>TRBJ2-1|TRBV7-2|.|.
CASSALNEQFF
TGTGCCAGCAGCGCTCTGAATGAGCAGTTCTTC